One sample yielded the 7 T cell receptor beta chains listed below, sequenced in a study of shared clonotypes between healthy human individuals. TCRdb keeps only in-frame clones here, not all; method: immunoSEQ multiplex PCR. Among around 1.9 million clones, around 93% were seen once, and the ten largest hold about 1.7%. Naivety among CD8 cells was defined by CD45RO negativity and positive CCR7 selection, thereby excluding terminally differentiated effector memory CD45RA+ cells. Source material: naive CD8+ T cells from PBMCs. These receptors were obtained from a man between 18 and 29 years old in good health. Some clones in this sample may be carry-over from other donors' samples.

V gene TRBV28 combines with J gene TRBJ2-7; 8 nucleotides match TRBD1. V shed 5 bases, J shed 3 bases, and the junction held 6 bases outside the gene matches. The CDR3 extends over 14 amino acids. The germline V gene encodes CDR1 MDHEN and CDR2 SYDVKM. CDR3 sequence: CASSIQGELYEQYF. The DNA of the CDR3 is TGTGCCAGCAGTATACAGGGGGAACTCTACGAGCAGTACTTC.

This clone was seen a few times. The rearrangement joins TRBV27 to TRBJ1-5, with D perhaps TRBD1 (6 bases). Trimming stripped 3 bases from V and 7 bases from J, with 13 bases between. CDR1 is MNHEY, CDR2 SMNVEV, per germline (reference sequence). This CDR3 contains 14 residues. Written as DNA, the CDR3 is TGTGCCAGCAGTTTGAGGCAGGGGAAGCAGCCCCAGCATTTT. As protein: CASSLRQGKQPQHF.

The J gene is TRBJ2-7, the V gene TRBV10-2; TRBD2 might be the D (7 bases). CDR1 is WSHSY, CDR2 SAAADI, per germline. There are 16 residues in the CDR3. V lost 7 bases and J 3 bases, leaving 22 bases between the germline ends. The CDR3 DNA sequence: TGCGCCAGCATTCCCTGGGGGGGCCCAATGAGCTACGAGCAGTACTTC. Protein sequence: CASIPWGGPMSYEQYF.

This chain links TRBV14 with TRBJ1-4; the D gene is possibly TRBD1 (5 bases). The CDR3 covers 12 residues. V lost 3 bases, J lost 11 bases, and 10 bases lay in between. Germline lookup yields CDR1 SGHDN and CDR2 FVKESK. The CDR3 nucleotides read TGTGCCAGCAGCCAGGAGGGGTGGAAACTGTTTTTT. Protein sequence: CASSQEGWKLFF.

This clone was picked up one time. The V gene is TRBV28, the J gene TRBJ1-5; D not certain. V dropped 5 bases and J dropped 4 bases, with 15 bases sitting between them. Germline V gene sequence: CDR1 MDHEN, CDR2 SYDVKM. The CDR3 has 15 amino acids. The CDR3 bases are TGTGCCAGCAGTAACCCCCCGGGTAGTAATCAGCCCCAGCATTTT. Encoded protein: CASSNPPGSNQPQHF.

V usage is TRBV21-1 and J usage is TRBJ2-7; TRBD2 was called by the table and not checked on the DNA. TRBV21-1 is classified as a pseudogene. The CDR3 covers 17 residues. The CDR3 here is CASSKGGVSGRNHEQYF. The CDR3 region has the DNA TGTGCCAGCAGCAAAGGGGGTGTAAGCGGGAGGAACCACGAGCAGTACTTC.

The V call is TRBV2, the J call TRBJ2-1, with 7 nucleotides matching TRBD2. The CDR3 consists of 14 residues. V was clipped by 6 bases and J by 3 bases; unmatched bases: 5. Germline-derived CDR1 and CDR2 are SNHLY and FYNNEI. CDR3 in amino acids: CASRPGTNYNEQFF. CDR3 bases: TGTGCCAGCAGGCCCGGGACTAACTACAATGAGCAGTTCTTC.